Included here is one TCR beta chain sequence, with context. Antigen: not known. PCR or immunohistochemistry showed mismatch repair deficiency in every enrolled patient. TCRs were sequenced from a few patients responding to pembrolizumab. Trimming stripped 4 bases from V and 3 bases from J, with 12 bases between. The length of the CDR3 is 14 residues. The germline V gene encodes CDR1 SQVTM and CDR2 ANQGSEA. The data originate from a study of PD-1 blockade in mismatch repair-deficient tumors. Sequencing was performed with immunoSEQ multiplex PCR; in TCRdb, only in-frame clones are kept and a portion is missing. The sample holds approximately 51,000 clones, 81% seen once. General study findings and limits: Rapid post-treatment expansion, then contraction, generally preceding radiologic response, marked tumor-resident clones.

Sequenced material: peripheral blood, taken roughly 20 weeks after starting pembrolizumab. This TCR came from an adult with mismatch repair-deficient cancer. The chain carries TRBV29-1 and TRBJ1-4; tentative D call: TRBD1 (5 bases). As DNA, the CDR3 is TGCAGCGTTGGTTCAGGGCTCCCTAATGAAAAACTGTTTTTT. Protein product: CSVGSGLPNEKLFF.